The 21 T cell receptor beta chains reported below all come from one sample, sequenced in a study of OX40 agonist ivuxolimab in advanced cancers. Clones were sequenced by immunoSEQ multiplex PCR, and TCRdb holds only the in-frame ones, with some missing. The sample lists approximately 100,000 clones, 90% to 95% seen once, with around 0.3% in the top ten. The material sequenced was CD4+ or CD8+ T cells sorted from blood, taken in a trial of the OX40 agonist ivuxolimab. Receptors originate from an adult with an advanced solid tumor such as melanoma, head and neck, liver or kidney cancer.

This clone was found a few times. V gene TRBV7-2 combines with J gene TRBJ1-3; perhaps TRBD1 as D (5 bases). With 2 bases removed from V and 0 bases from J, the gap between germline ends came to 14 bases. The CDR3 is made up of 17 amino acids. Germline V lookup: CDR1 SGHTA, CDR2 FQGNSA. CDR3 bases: TGTGCCAGCAGCTTACCCGCCGGGGCCCGCTCTGGAAACACCATATATTTT. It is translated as CASSLPAGARSGNTIYF. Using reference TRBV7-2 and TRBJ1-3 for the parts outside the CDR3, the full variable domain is GAGVSQSPSNKVTEKGKDVELRCDPISGHTALYWYRQSLGQGLEFLIYFQGNSAPDKSGLPSDRFSAERTGGSVSTLTIQRTQQEDSAVYLCASSLPAGARSGNTIYFGEGSWLTVV.

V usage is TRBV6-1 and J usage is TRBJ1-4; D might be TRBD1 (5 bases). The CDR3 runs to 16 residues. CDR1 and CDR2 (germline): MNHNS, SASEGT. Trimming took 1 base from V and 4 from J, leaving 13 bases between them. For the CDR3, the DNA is TGTGCCAGCAGTGAAGGGGGCGGGACCGGTAATGAAAAACTGTTTTTT. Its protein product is CASSEGGGTGNEKLFF.

CDR3 nucleotide sequence: TGTGCCTGGAGTGTACAGAGCAATCAGCCCCAGCATTTT. This encodes CAWSVQSNQPQHF. The chain carries TRBV30 and TRBJ1-5; D is ambiguous. The CDR3 has 13 residues. CDR1 and CDR2 from the germline V gene are GTSNPN and SVGIG (reference sequence). Trimming cost V 0 bases and J 1 base, with 4 bases left between them.

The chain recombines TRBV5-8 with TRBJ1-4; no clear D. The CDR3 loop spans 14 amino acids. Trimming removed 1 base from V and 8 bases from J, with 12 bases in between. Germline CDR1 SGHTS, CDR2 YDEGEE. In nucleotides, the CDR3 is TGTGCCAGCAGCTTGCGGTCGACCGGAGAAAAACTGTTTTTT. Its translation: CASSLRSTGEKLFF.

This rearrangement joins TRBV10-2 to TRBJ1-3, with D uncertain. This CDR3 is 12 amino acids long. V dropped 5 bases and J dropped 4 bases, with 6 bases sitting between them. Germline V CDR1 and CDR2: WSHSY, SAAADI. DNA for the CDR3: TGCGCCAGCAGTCCAGCAGGAAACACCATATATTTT. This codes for CASSPAGNTIYF.

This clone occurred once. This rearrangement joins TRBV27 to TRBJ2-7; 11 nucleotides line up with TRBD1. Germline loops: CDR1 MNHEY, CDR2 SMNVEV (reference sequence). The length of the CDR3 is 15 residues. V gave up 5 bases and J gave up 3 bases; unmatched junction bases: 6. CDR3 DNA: TGTGCCAGCAGTATAGGACAGGGGGCACTCTACGAGCAGTACTTC. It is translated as CASSIGQGALYEQYF.

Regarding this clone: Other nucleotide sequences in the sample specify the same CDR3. Written as DNA, the CDR3 is TGCGCCAGCAGCCAAGATGGGACTAGCGGGACCACAGATACGCAGTATTTT. Residues: CASSQDGTSGTTDTQYF. The chain couples TRBV4-1 to TRBJ2-3; 13 nucleotides match TRBD2. The V gene end was trimmed by 0 bases and the J gene end by 2 bases; junction bases not matched to a gene: 2. The germline V gene has CDR1 MGHRA and CDR2 YSYEKL. CDR3 size: 17 residues.

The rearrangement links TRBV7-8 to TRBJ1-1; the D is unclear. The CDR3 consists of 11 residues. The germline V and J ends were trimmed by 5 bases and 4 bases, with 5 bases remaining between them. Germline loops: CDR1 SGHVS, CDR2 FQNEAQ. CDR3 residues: CASSEVTEAFF. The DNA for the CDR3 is TGTGCCAGCAGCGAGGTCACTGAAGCTTTCTTT.

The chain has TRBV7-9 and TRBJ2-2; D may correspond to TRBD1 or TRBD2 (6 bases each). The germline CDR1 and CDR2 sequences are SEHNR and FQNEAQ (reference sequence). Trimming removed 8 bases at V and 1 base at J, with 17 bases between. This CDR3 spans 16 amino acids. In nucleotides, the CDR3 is TGTGCCAGCCTACTTAGCGGAGGGGGGAACACCGGGGAGCTGTTTTTT. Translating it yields CASLLSGGGNTGELFF.

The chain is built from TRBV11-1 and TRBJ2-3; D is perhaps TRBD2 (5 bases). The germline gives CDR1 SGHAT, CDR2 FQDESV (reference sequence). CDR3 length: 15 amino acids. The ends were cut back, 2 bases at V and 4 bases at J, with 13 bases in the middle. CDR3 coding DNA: TGTGCCAGCAGCTTACTTGCGGTCGGGGCAGATACGCAGTATTTT. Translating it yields CASSLLAVGADTQYF.

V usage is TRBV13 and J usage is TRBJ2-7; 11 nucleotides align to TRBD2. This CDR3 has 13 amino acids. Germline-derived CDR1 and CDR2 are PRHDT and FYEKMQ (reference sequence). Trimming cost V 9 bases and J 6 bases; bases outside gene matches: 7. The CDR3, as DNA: TGTGCCAGTAGCGGGAGGGCCGACTTCGAGCAGTACTTC. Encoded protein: CASSGRADFEQYF.

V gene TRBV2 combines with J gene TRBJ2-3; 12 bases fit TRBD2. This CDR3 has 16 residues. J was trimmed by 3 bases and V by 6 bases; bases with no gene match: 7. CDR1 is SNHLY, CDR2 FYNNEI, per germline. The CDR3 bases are TGTGCCAGCAGGGCCACAACTAGCGGGAGGACAGATACGCAGTATTTT. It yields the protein CASRATTSGRTDTQYF. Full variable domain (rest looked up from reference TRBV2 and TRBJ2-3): EPEVTQTPSHQVTQMGQEVILRCVPISNHLYFYWYRQILGQKVEFLVSFYNNEISEKSEIFDDQFSVERPDGSNFTLKIRSTKLEDSAMYFCASRATTSGRTDTQYFGPGTRLTVL.

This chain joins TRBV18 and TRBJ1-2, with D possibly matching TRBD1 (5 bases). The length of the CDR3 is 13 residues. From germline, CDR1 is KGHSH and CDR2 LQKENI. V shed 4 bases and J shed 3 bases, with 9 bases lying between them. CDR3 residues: CASSQGTDYGYTF. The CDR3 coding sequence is TGTGCCAGCTCACAGGGGACGGACTATGGCTACACCTTC.

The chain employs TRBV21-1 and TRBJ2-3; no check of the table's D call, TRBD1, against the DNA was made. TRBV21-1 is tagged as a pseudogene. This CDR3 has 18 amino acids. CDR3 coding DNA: TGTGCCAGCAGCTTGGACAGCGCCGGGACAGGGGTCGCAGATACGCAGTATTTT. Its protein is CASSLDSAGTGVADTQYF.

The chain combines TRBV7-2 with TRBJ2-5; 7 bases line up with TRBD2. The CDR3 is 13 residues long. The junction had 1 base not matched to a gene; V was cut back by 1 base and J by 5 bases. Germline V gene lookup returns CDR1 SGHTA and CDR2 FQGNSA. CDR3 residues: CASSLGTRETQYF. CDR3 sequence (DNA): TGTGCCAGCAGCTTAGGGACTAGGGAGACCCAGTACTTC.

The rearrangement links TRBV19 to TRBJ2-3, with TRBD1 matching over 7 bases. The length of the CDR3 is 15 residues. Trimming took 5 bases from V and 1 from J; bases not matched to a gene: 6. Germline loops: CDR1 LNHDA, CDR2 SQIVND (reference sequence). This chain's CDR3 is CASSRRDSRTDTQYF. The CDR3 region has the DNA TGTGCCAGTAGTCGCCGGGACAGCCGCACAGATACGCAGTATTTT.

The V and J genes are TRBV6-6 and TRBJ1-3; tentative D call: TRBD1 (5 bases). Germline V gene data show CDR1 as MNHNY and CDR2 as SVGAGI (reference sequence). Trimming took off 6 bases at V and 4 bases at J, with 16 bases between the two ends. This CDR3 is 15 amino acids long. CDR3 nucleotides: TGTGCCAGCAGCCTCCGGGACCTGGCGGGAAACACCATATATTTT. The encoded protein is CASSLRDLAGNTIYF.

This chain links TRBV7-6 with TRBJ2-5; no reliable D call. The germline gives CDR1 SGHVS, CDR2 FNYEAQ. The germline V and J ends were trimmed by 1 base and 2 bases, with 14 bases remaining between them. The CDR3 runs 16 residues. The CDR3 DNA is TGTGCCAGCAGCTTAGGGACCGGATCTTTTCAAGAGACCCAGTACTTC. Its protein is CASSLGTGSFQETQYF.

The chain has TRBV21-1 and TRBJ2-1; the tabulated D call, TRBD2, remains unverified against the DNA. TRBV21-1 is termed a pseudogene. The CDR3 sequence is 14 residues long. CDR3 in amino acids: CASSKCERYNEQFF. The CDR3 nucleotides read TGTGCCAGCAGCAAATGCGAGCGCTACAATGAGCAGTTCTTC.

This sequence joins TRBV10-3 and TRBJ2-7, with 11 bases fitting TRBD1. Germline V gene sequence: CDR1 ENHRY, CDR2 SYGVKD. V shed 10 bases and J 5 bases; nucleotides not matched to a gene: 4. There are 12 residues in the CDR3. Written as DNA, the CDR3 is TGTGCCACCTGGACAGGGGGCGACGAGCAGTACTTC. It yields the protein CATWTGGDEQYF.

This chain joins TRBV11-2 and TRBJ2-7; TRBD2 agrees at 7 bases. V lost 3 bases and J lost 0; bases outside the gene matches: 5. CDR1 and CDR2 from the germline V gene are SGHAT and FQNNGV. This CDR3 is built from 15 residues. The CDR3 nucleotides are TGTGCCAGCAGCTTGGGAGGGACGAGCTCCTACGAGCAGTACTTC. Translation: CASSLGGTSSYEQYF.